This T cell receptor (beta chain) comes out of a study of graft-versus-host responses after intestinal transplantation. Across the study: Recipients across the board were started on anti-thymocyte globulin induction, then kept on tacrolimus and steroids for two to four years.

In regard to this clone: Its specificity is not known.

Repertoires were generated with immunoSEQ multiplex PCR, while TCRdb's copy carries only in-frame clones and drops some. The repertoire consists of some 80,000 clones, with under 95% occurring once and the leading ten covering 7% to 9.5%. Germline CDR1 reads MNHEY; CDR2 reads SMNVEV (reference sequence). V shed 5 bases and J shed 4 bases, with 6 bases lying between them. The CDR3 is 13 residues long. Study-wide points: High graft-versus-host to host-versus-graft clonal ratios were found in allografts of patients who had graft-donor T cell macrochimerism.

This clonotype was sampled from a human donor who was the organ donor for an intestinal transplant. The chain has TRBV27 and TRBJ1-6, with D unresolved. Here the sequenced sample was unstimulated CD8+ T cells sorted from spleen or lymph node cells, taken before transplant. CDR3 loop: CASSLLYNSPLHF. The CDR3 DNA reads as TGTGCCAGCAGTCTATTATATAATTCACCCCTCCACTTT.